The 5 T cell receptor beta chains below were found in one sample sequenced in a study of CD8 T cells in Susac syndrome. The RNA input was about 0.5 to 1 ug, and it was reverse transcribed with random hexamers. TCRdb reprocessed the immunoSEQ multiplex PCR reads via MiXCR and lists one record per CDR3 protein. The table shows some 300,000 distinct CDR3 sequences, with 85% occurring only once. The sample consisted of CD8+ T cells from PBMCs. The receptor source for this set is a human donor with multiple sclerosis.

CDR3 loop: CASSQNDVGNQPQHF. CDR3 nucleotide sequence: TGTGCCAGCAGCCAGAATGACGTGGGCAATCAGCCCCAGCATTTT. The J gene is TRBJ1-5, the V gene TRBV3-1; D gene ambiguous. The V end lost 3 bases, the J end lost 2 bases, and 11 bases lay between the germline ends. This CDR3 contains 15 residues. The germline gives CDR1 LGHDT, CDR2 YNNKEL (reference sequence).

This rearrangement joins TRBV4-1 to TRBJ1-2; possible D gene TRBD1, 6 bases. Trimming removed 1 base from V and 4 bases from J, with 19 bases in between. CDR3 length: 17 amino acids. Per the germline V gene, CDR1 is MGHRA and CDR2 is YSYEKL. This CDR3 reads CASSQAPGQGIIYGYTF. The CDR3 DNA follows: TGCGCCAGCAGCCAAGCCCCAGGCCAGGGGATTATCTATGGCTACACCTTC.

This clonotype was picked up one time. This sequence joins TRBV15 and TRBJ2-3; D might be TRBD2 (6 bases). The CDR3 is 13 residues long. V lost 11 bases and J 0 bases, leaving 12 bases between the germline ends. Germline-derived CDR1 and CDR2 are LNHNV and YYDKDF (reference sequence). CDR3 sequence reads: CASRDLSTDTQYF. The CDR3 DNA is TGTGCCTCGAGGGACTTGAGCACAGATACGCAGTATTTT.

CDR3 nucleotide sequence: TGTGCCAGCAGAGAGACAGACCGCTCCTACAATGAGCAGTTCTTC. Translation gives CASRETDRSYNEQFF. This chain links TRBV6-1 with TRBJ2-1; D perhaps matches TRBD1 (5 bases). V was cut by 6 bases and J by 0 bases, with 12 bases left in between. From germline, CDR1 is MNHNS and CDR2 SASEGT. The CDR3 sequence is 15 residues long.

The V call is TRBV20-1, the J call TRBJ2-1; TRBD2 matches 9 bases. Germline V CDR1 and CDR2: DFQATT, SNEGSKA (reference sequence). This CDR3 has 14 residues. With V trimmed by 1 base and J by 3 bases, 1 base remained unmatched. CDR3 bases: TGCAGTGCTAGAGCTAGCGGGGACTACAATGAGCAGTTCTTC. Residues: CSARASGDYNEQFF.